The source of this T cell receptor beta chain is a study of blood T cell repertoires in COVID-19. At the level of the study: The origin of the acute and convalescent COVID-19 samples was the United States, Italy and Spain. PBMCs, B-cell-depleted T cells, or T cells were the source of the cDNA or gDNA that made up the material.

This clone occurred once. Under the authors' procedure: Amplified reference gene primers provided the basis for estimating nucleated cell counts. Using immunoSEQ multiplex PCR, the repertoire was profiled, and TCRdb retains in-frame clones only, with some absent. For V, J and clone size, that table is used; D and trimming come from the DNA. The sample carries roughly 100,000 clones, around three quarters recorded once. The CDR3 contains 15 residues. The germline V and J ends were trimmed by 0 bases and 8 bases, with 12 bases remaining between them. CDR1 is SGHRS, CDR2 YFSETQ, per germline. This TCR was sampled from a man between 65 and 85 years old with acute or convalescent COVID-19. The V gene is TRBV5-1, the J gene TRBJ1-6, with TRBD1 as a possible D gene (6 bases). Sequencing used peripheral blood. The CDR3 DNA sequence: TGCGCCAGCAGCTTGGTGGTACAGGGAGATTCACCCCTCCACTTT. Translated: CASSLVVQGDSPLHF.